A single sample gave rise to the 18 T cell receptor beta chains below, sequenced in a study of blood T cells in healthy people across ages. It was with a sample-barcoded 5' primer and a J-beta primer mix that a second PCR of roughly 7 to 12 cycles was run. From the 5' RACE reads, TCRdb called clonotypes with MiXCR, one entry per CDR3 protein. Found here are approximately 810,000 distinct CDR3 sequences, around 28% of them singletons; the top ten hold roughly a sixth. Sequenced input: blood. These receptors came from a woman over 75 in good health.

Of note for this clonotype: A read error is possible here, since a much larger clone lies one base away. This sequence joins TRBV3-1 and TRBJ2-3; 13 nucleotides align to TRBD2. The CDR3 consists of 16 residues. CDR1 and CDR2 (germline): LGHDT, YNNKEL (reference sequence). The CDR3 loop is CASGQTSGGATDTQYF. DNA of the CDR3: TGTGCCAGCGGCCAAACTAGCGGGGGGGCAACAGATACGCAGTATTTT.

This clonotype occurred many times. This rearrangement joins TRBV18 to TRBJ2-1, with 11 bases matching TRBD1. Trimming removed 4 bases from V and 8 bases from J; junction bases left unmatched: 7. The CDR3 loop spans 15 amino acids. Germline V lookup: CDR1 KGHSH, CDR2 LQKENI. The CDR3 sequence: CASSQDRGQGDEQFF. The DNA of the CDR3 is TGTGCCAGCTCACAGGACAGGGGGCAAGGCGATGAGCAGTTCTTC.

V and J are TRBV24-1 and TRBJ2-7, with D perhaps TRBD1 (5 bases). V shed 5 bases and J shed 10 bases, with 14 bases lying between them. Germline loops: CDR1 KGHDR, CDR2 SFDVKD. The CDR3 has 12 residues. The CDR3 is CATSGSEQVQYF. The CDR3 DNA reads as TGTGCCACCAGTGGTTCTGAACAGGTTCAGTACTTC.

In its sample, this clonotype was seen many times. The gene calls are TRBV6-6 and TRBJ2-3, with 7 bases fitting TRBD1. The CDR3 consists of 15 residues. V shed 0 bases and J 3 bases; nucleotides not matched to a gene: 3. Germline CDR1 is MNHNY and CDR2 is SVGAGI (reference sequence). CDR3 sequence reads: CASSYSNRGTDTQYF. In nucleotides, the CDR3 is TGTGCCAGCAGTTACTCTAACAGGGGAACAGATACGCAGTATTTT.

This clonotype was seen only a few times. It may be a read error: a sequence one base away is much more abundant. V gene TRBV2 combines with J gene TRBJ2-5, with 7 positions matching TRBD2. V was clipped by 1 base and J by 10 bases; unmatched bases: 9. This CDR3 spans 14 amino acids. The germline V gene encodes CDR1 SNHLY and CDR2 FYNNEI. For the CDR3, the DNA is TGTGCCAGCAGTGAAGGTCTAGGGAGGGGTGACCAGTACTTC. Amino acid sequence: CASSEGLGRGDQYF.

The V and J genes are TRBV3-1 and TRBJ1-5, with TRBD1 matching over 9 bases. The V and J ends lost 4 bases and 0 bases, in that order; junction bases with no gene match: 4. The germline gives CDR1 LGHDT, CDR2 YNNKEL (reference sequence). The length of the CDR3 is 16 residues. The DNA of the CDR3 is TGTGCCAGCAGCCCGGGGACAGGGCCTAGCAATCAGCCCCAGCATTTT. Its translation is CASSPGTGPSNQPQHF.

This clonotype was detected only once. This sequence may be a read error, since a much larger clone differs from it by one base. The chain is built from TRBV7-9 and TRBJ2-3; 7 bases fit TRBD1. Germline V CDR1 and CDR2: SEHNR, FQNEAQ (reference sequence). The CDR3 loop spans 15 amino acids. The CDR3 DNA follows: TGTGCCAACAGCTTTCTGACAGGGACCTCAGATACGCAGTATTTT. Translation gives CANSFLTGTSDTQYF.

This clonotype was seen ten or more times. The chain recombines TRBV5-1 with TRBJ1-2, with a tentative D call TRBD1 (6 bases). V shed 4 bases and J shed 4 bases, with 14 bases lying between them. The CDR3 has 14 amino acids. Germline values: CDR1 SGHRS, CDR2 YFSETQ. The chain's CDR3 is CASSRDRRGYGYTF. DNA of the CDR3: TGCGCCAGCAGCCGCGACCGCAGGGGCTATGGCTACACCTTC.

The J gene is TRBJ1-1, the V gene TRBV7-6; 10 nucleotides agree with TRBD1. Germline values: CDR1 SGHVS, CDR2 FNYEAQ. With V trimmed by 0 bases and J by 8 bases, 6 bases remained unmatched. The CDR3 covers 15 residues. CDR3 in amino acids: CASSLAPGTGEEAFF. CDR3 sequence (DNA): TGTGCCAGCAGCTTAGCTCCCGGGACAGGGGAGGAAGCTTTCTTT.

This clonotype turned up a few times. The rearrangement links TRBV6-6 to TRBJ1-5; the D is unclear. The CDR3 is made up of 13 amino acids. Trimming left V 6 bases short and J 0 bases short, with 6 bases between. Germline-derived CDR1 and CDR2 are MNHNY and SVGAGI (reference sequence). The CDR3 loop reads CASREISNQPQHF. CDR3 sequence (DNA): TGTGCCAGCAGGGAGATTAGCAATCAGCCCCAGCATTTT.

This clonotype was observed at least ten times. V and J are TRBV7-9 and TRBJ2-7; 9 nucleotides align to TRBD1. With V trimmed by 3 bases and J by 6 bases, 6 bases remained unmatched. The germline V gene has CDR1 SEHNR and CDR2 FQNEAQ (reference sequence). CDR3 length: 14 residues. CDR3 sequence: CASSLDRQGVEQYF. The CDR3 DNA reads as TGTGCCAGCAGCTTGGACAGACAGGGGGTCGAGCAGTACTTC.

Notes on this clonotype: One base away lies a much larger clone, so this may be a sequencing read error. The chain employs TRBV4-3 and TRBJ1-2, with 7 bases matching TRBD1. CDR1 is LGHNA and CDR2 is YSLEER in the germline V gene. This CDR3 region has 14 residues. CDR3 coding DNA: TGCGCCAGCAGCCAAGATCTGGGACAGTATGGCTACATCTTC. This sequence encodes CASSQDLGQYGYIF.

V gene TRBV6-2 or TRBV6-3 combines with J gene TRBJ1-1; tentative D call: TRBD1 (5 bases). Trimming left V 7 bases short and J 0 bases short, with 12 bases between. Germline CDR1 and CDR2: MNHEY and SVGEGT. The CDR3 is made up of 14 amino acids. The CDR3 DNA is TGTGCCAGCAAGGCGGGACCCCTGAACACTGAAGCTTTCTTT. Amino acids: CASKAGPLNTEAFF.

This chain's CDR3 is CATGDRGRPNQPQHF. In DNA form, the CDR3 reads TGTGCCACCGGGGACAGGGGGAGGCCTAATCAGCCCCAGCATTTT. The chain joins TRBV28 to TRBJ1-5, with 11 bases lining up with TRBD1. The CDR3 covers 15 residues. V lost 10 bases and J lost 4; bases outside the gene matches: 9. Per germline, CDR1 MDHEN and CDR2 SYDVKM.

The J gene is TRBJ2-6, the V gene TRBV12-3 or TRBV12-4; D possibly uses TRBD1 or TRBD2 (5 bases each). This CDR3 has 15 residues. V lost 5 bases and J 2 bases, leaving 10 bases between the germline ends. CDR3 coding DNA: TGTGCCAGCAGTCCGGGGACGACTGGGGCCAACGTCCTGACTTTC. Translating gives CASSPGTTGANVLTF.

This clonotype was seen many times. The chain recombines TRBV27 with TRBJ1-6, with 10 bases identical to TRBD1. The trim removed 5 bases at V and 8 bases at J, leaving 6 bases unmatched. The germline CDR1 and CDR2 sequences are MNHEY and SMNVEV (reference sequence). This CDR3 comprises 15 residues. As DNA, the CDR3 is TGTGCCAGCAGTCCCCCCGGACAGGGGGATTCACCCCTCCACTTT. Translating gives CASSPPGQGDSPLHF.

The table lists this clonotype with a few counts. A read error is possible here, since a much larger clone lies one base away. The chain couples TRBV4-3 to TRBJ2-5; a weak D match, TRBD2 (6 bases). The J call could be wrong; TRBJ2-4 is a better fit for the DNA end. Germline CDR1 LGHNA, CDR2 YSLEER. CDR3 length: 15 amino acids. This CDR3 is CASSQEGRGGNIQYF. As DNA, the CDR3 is TGCGCCAGCAGCCAAGAGGGGCGGGGCGGAAACATTCAGTACTTC.

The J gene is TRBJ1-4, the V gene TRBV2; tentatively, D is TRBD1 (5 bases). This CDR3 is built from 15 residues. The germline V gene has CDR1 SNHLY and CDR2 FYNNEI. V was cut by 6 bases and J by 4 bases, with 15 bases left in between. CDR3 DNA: TGTGCCAGCAGACCAAGCGGGGCCAATAATGAAAAACTGTTTTTT. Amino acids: CASRPSGANNEKLFF.